The 9 T cell receptor beta chains given below trace back to one sample, sequenced in a study of metastatic and nonmetastatic thyroid tumors. Among the patients, none had received any treatment before thyroid surgery. TCRdb re-called the PCR reads with MiXCR. The table has about 18,000 clones, 30% to 35% seen once. Sequencing was done on a sample of tumor tissue. Receptor source: a male donor with papillary thyroid cancer or a benign thyroid nodule (not recorded which). Some clones in this sample may be carry-over from other donors' samples.

This clone was seen many times. The genes are TRBV18 and TRBJ2-1; a possible D gene is TRBD1 (6 bases). Trimming shortened V by 3 bases and J by 5 bases, and 11 bases separated the two germline ends. The CDR3 loop spans 14 amino acids. In germline, CDR1 is KGHSH, CDR2 LQKENI. The CDR3 DNA is TGTGCCAGCTCACCGAGCAGGGACAACAATGAGCAGTTCTTC. This encodes CASSPSRDNNEQFF.

This clone was counted a few times. The CDR3 does not close with the conserved phenylalanine or tryptophan, likely indicating a read error. The limits of the CDR3 on the DNA are not certain, so only TCRdb's listed CDR3 is given. The chain employs TRBV19 and TRBJ2-2. The germline V gene encodes CDR1 LNHDA and CDR2 SQIVND (reference sequence). The CDR3 region is 12 residues in length, termini included. This CDR3 reads CASSVSDGELIC.

This clone is deemed medium-sized. The chain is built from TRBV10-1 and TRBJ1-2; D is possibly TRBD1 (5 bases). The CDR3 has 16 residues. V was trimmed by 6 bases and J by 4 bases, leaving 21 bases between them. The germline gives CDR1 WNHNN, CDR2 SYGVQD (reference sequence). CDR3 coding DNA: TGCGCCAGCAGAACGGCAGGGTGTTTTCGGAGCTATGGCTACACCTTC. Protein: CASRTAGCFRSYGYTF.

This chain joins TRBV11-2 and TRBJ2-7; D is tentatively TRBD1 or TRBD2 (5 bases each). V was clipped by 2 bases and J by 0 bases, with 8 bases between them. From germline, CDR1 is SGHAT and CDR2 FQNNGV. This CDR3 has 14 amino acids. CDR3 in amino acids: CASSLPGTSYEQYF. As DNA, the CDR3 is TGTGCCAGCAGCTTACCCGGGACCTCCTACGAGCAGTACTTC.

This clone was picked up many times. The chain couples TRBV6-4 to TRBJ2-1; D is unclear. This CDR3 is 16 amino acids long. Germline V CDR1 and CDR2: MRHNA, SNTAGT. The V gene lost 0 bases and the J gene lost 6 bases, with 15 bases spanning the gap. The CDR3 region is CASSDSSFPPRNEQFF. In DNA form, the CDR3 reads TGTGCCAGCAGTGACTCGTCCTTTCCCCCCCGCAATGAGCAGTTCTTC.

By its share, this clone is medium-sized. This sequence joins TRBV12-3 or TRBV12-4 and TRBJ1-2; 8 bases are shared with TRBD1. Germline trimming cut 7 bases from V and 2 bases from J; bases unmatched to any gene: 15. The CDR3 extends over 17 amino acids. DNA for the CDR3: TGTGCCAGCACCTCCGGTTATGAGGGACAGGCGAACTATGGCTACACCTTC. Translating it yields CASTSGYEGQANYGYTF.

This clone is labeled as medium-sized (0.01 to 0.1%). J is TRBJ2-7 and V is TRBV30; D may be TRBD2 (6 bases). The V and J ends lost 0 bases and 6 bases respectively, with 15 bases between them. The CDR3 loop spans 14 amino acids. Germline V gene data show CDR1 as GTSNPN and CDR2 as SVGIG (reference sequence). CDR3 nucleotide sequence: TGTGCCTGGAGTGTAAAGCGGGCTCCAGGCGAGCAGTACTTC. Its protein product is CAWSVKRAPGEQYF.

This chain uses TRBV20-1 with TRBJ2-7; a possible D gene is TRBD1 (5 bases). Germline V gene lookup returns CDR1 DFQATT and CDR2 SNEGSKA (reference sequence). The V and J ends lost 0 bases and 5 bases respectively, with 14 bases between them. The CDR3 has 14 amino acids. The CDR3 DNA sequence: TGCAGTGCTAGAGATCGGGCAGGGTTTAACGAGCAGTACTTC. Translating gives CSARDRAGFNEQYF.

This clone was detected once. At one boundary the junction diverges from the germline segment, which might be a read error. DNA of the CDR3: TGTGCCAGCAGTTACGGGGGGGTAGGGGCCTACGATCAGTACTTC. It yields the protein CASSYGGVGAYDQYF. The J gene is TRBJ2-7, the V gene TRBV6-9, with 8 nucleotides matching TRBD2. CDR3 length equals 15 residues. Germline CDR1 and CDR2: MNHGY and SVAAGI.